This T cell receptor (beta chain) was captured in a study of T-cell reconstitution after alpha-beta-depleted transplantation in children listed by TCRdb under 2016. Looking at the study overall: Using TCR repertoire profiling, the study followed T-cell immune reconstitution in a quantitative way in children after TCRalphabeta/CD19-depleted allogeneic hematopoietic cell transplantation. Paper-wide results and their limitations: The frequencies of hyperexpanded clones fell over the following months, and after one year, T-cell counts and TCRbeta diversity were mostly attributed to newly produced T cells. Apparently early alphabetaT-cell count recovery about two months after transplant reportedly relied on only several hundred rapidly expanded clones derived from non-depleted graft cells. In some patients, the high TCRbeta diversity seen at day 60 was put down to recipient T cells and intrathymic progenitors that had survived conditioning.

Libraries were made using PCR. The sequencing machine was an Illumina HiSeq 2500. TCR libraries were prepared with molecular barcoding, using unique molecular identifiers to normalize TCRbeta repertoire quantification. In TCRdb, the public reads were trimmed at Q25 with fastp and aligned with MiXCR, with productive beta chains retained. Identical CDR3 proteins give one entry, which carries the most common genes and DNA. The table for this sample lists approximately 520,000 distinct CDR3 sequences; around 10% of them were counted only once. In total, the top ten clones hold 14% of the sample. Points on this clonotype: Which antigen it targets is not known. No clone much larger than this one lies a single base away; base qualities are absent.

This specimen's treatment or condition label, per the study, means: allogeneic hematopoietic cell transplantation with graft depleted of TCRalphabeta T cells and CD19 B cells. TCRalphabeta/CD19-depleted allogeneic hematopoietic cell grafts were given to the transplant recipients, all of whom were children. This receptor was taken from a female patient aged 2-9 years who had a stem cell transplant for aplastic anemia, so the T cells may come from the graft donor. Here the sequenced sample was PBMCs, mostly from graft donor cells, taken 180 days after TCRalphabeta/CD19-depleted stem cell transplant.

The CDR3 has the sequence CASSLVGLAGGSYEQYF. The base sequence is TGCGCCAGCAGCTTGGTGGGACTAGCGGGAGGATCCTACGAGCAGTACTTC. The rearrangement joined TRBV5-1 to TRBJ2-7; TRBD2 aligns with 15 central bases. The junction shows trimming of 0 bases on V and 1 base on J, and the gene matches do not reach 2 bases of it. CDR3 length: 17 amino acids, cysteine to phenylalanine. Only the CDR3 DNA stays, 51 bases, in frame from base 1. CDR1 and CDR2 are drawn from the germline V gene: SGHRS, YFSETQ.